This T cell receptor beta chain comes out of a study of control samples from healthy donors and cancer patients. The germline V and J ends were trimmed by 1 base and 0 bases, with 7 bases remaining between them. The CDR3 is made up of 14 amino acids. Germline V gives CDR1 SGHAT, CDR2 FQNNGV. This table comes from immunoSEQ multiplex PCR, and its TCRdb copy is limited to in-frame clones, with some not included. In the table there are 120,000 or so clones, approximately 88% of which are singletons. The receptor was isolated from a man aged 50 to 59 in good health. The chain links TRBV11-2 to TRBJ2-7; D is unclear. Material: blood. The CDR3 bases are TGTGCCAGCAGCTTAGGAGGCTTCTCCTACGAGCAGTACTTC. Its protein is CASSLGGFSYEQYF.